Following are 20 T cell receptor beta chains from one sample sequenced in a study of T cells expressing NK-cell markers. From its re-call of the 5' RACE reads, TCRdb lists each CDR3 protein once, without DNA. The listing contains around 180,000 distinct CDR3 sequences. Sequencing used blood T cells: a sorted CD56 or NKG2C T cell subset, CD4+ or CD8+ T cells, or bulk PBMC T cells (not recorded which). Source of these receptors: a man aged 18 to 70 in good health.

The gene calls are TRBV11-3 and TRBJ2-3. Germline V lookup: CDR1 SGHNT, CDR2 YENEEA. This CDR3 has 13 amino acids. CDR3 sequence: CASSANLVDTQYF.

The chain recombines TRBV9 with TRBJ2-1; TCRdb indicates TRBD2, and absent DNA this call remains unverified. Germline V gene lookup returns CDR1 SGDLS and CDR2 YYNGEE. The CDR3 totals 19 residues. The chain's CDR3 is CASSEPRTSGGLTYNEQFF.

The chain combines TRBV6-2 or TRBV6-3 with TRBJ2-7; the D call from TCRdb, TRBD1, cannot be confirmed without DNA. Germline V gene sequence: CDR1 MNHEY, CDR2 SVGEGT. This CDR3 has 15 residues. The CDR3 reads CASSYSRTGGGEQYF.

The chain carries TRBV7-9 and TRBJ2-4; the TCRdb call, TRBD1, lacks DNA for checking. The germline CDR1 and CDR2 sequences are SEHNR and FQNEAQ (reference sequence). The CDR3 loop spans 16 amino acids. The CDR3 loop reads CASSSGTGWAKNIQYF.

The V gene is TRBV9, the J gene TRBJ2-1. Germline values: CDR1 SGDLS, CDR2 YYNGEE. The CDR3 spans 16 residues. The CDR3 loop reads CASSVGETEAVNEQFF.

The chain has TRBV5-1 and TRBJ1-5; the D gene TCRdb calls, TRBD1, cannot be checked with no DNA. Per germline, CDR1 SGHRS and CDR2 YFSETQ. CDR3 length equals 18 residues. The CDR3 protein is CASSSLSTDRASNQPQHF.

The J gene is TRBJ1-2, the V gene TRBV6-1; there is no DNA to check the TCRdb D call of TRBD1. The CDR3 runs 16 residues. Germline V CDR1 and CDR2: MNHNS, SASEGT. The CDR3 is CATSKWGRESNYGYTF.

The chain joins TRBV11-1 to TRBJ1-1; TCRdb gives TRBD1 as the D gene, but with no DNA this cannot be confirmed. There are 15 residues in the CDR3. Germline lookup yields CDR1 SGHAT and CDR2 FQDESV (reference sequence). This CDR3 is CASKKERGVNTEAFF.

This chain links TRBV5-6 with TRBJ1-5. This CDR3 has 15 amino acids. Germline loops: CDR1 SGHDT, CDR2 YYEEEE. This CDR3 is CASSLFGRQNQPQHF.

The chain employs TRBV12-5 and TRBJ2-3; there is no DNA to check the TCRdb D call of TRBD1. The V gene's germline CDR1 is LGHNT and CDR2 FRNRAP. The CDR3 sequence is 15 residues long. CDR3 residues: CASGLQTGYTDTQYF.

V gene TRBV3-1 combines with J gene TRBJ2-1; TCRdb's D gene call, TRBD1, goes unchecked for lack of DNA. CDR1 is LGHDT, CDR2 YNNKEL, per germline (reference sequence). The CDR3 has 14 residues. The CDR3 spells CASSQMATGGEQFF.

The chain's CDR3 is CATSDSTGDYEQYF. The rearrangement joins TRBV24-1 to TRBJ2-7; the D call from TCRdb, TRBD1, cannot be confirmed without DNA. CDR1 and CDR2 (germline): KGHDR, SFDVKD. This CDR3 is 14 amino acids long.

Here the CDR3 reads CASSPWPGSSQETQYF. The V gene is TRBV5-1, the J gene TRBJ2-5; as DNA is missing, the TRBD1 call by TCRdb cannot be tested. Looked up from germline, CDR1 is SGHRS and CDR2 is YFSETQ. The length of the CDR3 is 16 residues.

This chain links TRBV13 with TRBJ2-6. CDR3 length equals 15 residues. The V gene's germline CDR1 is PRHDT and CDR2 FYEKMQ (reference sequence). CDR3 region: CASSSGLTRANVLTF. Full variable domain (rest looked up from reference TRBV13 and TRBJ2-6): AAGVIQSPRHLIKEKRETATLKCYPIPRHDTVYWYQQGPGQDPQFLISFYEKMQSDKGSIPDRFSAQQFSDYHSELNMSSLELGDSALYFCASSSGLTRANVLTFGAGSRLTVL.

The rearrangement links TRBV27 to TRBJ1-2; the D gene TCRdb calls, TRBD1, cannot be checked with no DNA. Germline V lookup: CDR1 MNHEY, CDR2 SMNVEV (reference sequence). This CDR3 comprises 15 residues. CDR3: CASSPQGANNYGYTF.

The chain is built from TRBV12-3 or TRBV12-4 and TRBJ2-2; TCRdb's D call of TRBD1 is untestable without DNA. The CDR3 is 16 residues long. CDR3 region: CASRQGQGVVTGELFF.

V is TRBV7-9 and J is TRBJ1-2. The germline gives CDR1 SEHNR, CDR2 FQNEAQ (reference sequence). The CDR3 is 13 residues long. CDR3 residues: CASSFGSYYGYTF. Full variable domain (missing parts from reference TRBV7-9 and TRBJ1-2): DTGVSQNPRHKITKRGQNVTFRCDPISEHNRLYWYRQTLGQGPEFLTYFQNEAQLEKSRLLSDRFSAERPKGSFSTLEIQRTEQGDSAMYLCASSFGSYYGYTFGSGTRLTVV.

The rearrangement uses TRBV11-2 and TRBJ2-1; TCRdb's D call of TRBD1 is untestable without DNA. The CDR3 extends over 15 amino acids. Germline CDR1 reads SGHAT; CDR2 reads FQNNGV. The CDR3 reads CASSFRDRVTNEQFF.

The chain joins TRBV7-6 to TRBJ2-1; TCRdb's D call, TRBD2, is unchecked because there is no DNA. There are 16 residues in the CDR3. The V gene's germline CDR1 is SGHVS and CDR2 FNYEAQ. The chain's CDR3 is CASSSLLAGVDNEQFF.

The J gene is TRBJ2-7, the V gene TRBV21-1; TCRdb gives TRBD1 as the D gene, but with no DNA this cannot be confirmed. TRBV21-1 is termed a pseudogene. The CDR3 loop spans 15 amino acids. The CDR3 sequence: CASSSSLGSSYEQYF.